One TCR beta chain is described in this entry. Its antigen is not identified. The junction and the germline gene differ at one end; a read error may be behind it. This sample was taken from a study of prognosis after radiotherapy for stage I lung cancer. For the study at large: It was considered that all non-small cell lung cancer patients were medically inoperable. Roughly seven patients had tumors that were squamous cell carcinoma, and some twelve had adenocarcinoma. Study results and limitations: Reportedly, the usage of TRBV and TRBJ genes was not the same in patients with and without metastases.

Genomic DNA yielded TCR beta CDR3, amplified by two-round multiplex PCR. Individual primers that were specific to each TRBV and TRBJ gene served in first-round PCR. Second-round PCR relied on universal primers. TCRdb re-derived calls from the multiplex PCR reads in MiXCR, one entry per CDR3 protein. This repertoire shows roughly 20,000 distinct CDR3 sequences, around 50% found once; its top ten account for 25% to 30%. Germline V CDR1 and CDR2: SGHNT, YENEEA. The CDR3 is made up of 13 amino acids. Here the sequenced sample was PBMCs, taken before or after stereotactic body radiation therapy (not recorded which). This receptor was obtained from a donor over 45 with non-small cell lung cancer. The V gene is TRBV11-3, the J gene TRBJ2-2; D not resolved. The CDR3 spells CASSVDTSRELFF. The DNA for the CDR3 is TGTGCCAGCAGCGTAGACACGAGTAGGGAGCTGTTTTTT.